The 25 T cell receptor beta chains given below trace back to one sample, sequenced in a study of shared clonotypes between healthy human individuals. Selected positively for CCR7 and CD45RO-negative, naive CD8 cells excluded terminally differentiated effector memory CD45RA+ cells. Assay: immunoSEQ multiplex PCR; the TCRdb copy retains only in-frame clones and omits some. The sample carries approximately 650,000 clones, around 95% recorded once. The sample taken for sequencing was naive CD8+ T cells sorted from blood. These receptors were taken from a woman under 40 in good health.

The genes are TRBV28 and TRBJ1-6; 9 positions agree with TRBD1. V gave up 5 bases and J gave up 9 bases; unmatched junction bases: 11. CDR1 is MDHEN, CDR2 SYDVKM, per germline. The CDR3 length is 16 residues. CDR3: CASSPPGGQGSSPLHF. In DNA, the CDR3 is TGTGCCAGCAGTCCCCCGGGGGGACAGGGAAGTTCACCCCTCCACTTT.

The chain joins TRBV7-9 to TRBJ2-5, with D hard to call. Gene TRBJ2-7 matches the end of the DNA better, so the J call may be wrong. CDR3 length: 14 amino acids. The V gene's germline CDR1 is SEHNR and CDR2 FQNEAQ (reference sequence). This CDR3 is CASSLVTETYEQYF. CDR3 nucleotide sequence: TGTGCCAGCAGCTTAGTCACGGAGACCTACGAGCAGTACTTC.

This clone was seen a single time. V and J are TRBV27 and TRBJ2-7; no clear D. Deletions cut 6 bases from V and 3 bases from J, with 9 bases between. This CDR3 is built from 12 residues. Per germline, CDR1 MNHEY and CDR2 SMNVEV (reference sequence). The CDR3: CASRGPLYEQYF. CDR3 nucleotide sequence: TGTGCCAGCAGAGGGCCCCTCTACGAGCAGTACTTC.

The rearrangement joins TRBV6-5 to TRBJ1-2; no definite D call. From germline, CDR1 is MNHEY and CDR2 SVGAGI. CDR3 length: 14 residues. V gave up 7 bases and J gave up 4 bases, with 16 bases separating them. In DNA form, the CDR3 reads TGTGCCAGCACCCTGGGTGGCCAAAGCTATGGCTACACCTTC. Translated: CASTLGGQSYGYTF.

The J gene is TRBJ2-5, the V gene TRBV29-1; TRBD2 aligns across 7 bases. V lost 3 bases to trimming and J lost 7 bases; unmatched junction nucleotides: 20. Germline V CDR1 and CDR2: SQVTM, ANQGSEA. This CDR3 is built from 17 residues. The CDR3 loop reads CSVEGSGTYSPEVTQYF. The CDR3 nucleotides read TGCAGCGTTGAGGGAAGCGGGACTTATTCCCCGGAGGTGACCCAGTACTTC.

CDR3 sequence (DNA): TGTGCCAGCAGTTACTCACAATGGGGAACAGATACGCAGTATTTT. It yields the protein CASSYSQWGTDTQYF. The chain has TRBV28 and TRBJ2-3; no firm D call. V shed 4 bases and J shed 3 bases, with 14 bases lying between them. Per the germline V gene, CDR1 is MDHEN and CDR2 is SYDVKM. CDR3 length equals 15 residues.

The V and J genes are TRBV11-2 and TRBJ2-7; D tentatively fits TRBD1 or TRBD2 (5 bases each). This CDR3 is 18 amino acids long. Trimming removed 1 base at V and 3 bases at J, with 22 bases between. The germline gives CDR1 SGHAT, CDR2 FQNNGV. CDR3 DNA: TGTGCCAGCAGCTTAGGGCCTGAGGGGCACGGTCGACACTACGAGCAGTACTTC. Its translation is CASSLGPEGHGRHYEQYF.

J is TRBJ2-7 and V is TRBV9; TRBD2 agrees at 8 bases. Looked up from germline, CDR1 is SGDLS and CDR2 is YYNGEE. V shed 0 bases, J shed 3 bases, and the junction held 5 bases outside the gene matches. The CDR3 is 15 residues long. The CDR3 coding sequence is TGTGCCAGCAGCGTAGCATCAGCGGGAGACTACGAGCAGTACTTC. It is translated as CASSVASAGDYEQYF.

The J gene is TRBJ2-5, the V gene TRBV13; 14 nucleotides line up with TRBD2. The germline V gene has CDR1 PRHDT and CDR2 FYEKMQ (reference sequence). Trimming removed 4 bases from V and 5 bases from J; junction bases left unmatched: 6. The CDR3 covers 16 residues. CDR3: CASSWGLAGVGETQYF. Written as DNA, the CDR3 is TGTGCCAGCAGCTGGGGACTAGCGGGAGTCGGGGAGACCCAGTACTTC.

The chain combines TRBV7-8 with TRBJ2-5, with D unresolved. The CDR3 covers 14 residues. Trimming cost V 5 bases and J 5 bases, with 15 bases left between them. Germline V gene data show CDR1 as SGHVS and CDR2 as FQNEAQ. The CDR3 here is CASSPLPGDETQYF. DNA of the CDR3: TGTGCCAGCAGCCCACTACCGGGCGATGAGACCCAGTACTTC.

The CDR3 here is CASSQDERVRKYF. The CDR3 DNA reads as TGTGCCAGCAGCCAAGATGAAAGGGTACGAAAGTACTTC. This rearrangement joins TRBV4-2 to TRBJ2-7; D unclear. Germline CDR1 reads LGHNA; CDR2 reads YNFKEQ. Trimming removed 0 bases at V and 11 bases at J, with 14 bases between. The CDR3 has 13 residues.

The V and J genes are TRBV29-1 and TRBJ2-2; D uncertain. Per the germline V gene, CDR1 is SQVTM and CDR2 is ANQGSEA. The V end lost 8 bases, the J end lost 2 bases, and 12 bases lay between the germline ends. The CDR3 is 13 amino acids. The DNA for the CDR3 is TGCAGCACCTTCCGTGCAAACACCGGGGAGCTGTTTTTT. Its translation: CSTFRANTGELFF.

CDR3: CASSLHSESTDTQYF. The DNA for the CDR3 is TGCGCCAGCAGCCTGCATTCTGAGAGCACAGATACGCAGTATTTT. The V call is TRBV5-1, the J call TRBJ2-3; no clear D gene. This CDR3 spans 15 amino acids. V was trimmed by 4 bases and J by 0 bases, leaving 12 bases between them. Germline loops: CDR1 SGHRS, CDR2 YFSETQ.

The chain carries TRBV28 and TRBJ2-1, with D perhaps TRBD2 (6 bases). Germline V gene lookup returns CDR1 MDHEN and CDR2 SYDVKM. The CDR3 has 14 amino acids. Trimming cost V 8 bases and J 0 bases, with 11 bases left between them. CDR3 loop: CASRPRGSYNEQFF. CDR3 coding DNA: TGTGCCAGCCGACCGCGGGGCTCCTACAATGAGCAGTTCTTC. Drawing the rest from reference TRBV28 and TRBJ2-1, the complete variable domain is DVKVTQSSRYLVKRTGEKVFLECVQDMDHENMFWYRQDPGLGLRLIYFSYDVKMKEKGDIPEGYSVSREKKERFSLILESASTNQTSMYLCASRPRGSYNEQFFGPGTRLTVL.

V is TRBV30 and J is TRBJ2-5, with TRBD1 matching over 9 bases. Per germline, CDR1 GTSNPN and CDR2 SVGIG (reference sequence). The CDR3 sequence is 12 residues long. The ends lost 4 bases at V and 5 bases at J; junction bases unmatched: 2. The CDR3 reads CAWNRGLETQYF. In DNA form, the CDR3 reads TGTGCCTGGAACAGGGGGCTGGAGACCCAGTACTTC.

This sequence joins TRBV20-1 and TRBJ1-2; D unresolved. Germline CDR1 reads DFQATT; CDR2 reads SNEGSKA (reference sequence). The CDR3 is 10 amino acids. The CDR3 spells CLALDYGYTF. The DNA for the CDR3 is TGCCTAGCGCTAGACTATGGCTACACCTTC.

The chain carries TRBV4-2 and TRBJ2-1; 9 nucleotides match TRBD2. Germline V gives CDR1 LGHNA, CDR2 YNFKEQ. CDR3 size: 16 residues. V shed 0 bases and J 10 bases; nucleotides not matched to a gene: 10. CDR3 nucleotide sequence: TGTGCCAGCAGCCAAGATTCTGGGACTAGCACTGGGGAGCAGTTCTTC. It encodes CASSQDSGTSTGEQFF.

This chain uses TRBV10-3 with TRBJ2-1; tentative D call: TRBD1 (5 bases). The CDR3 spans 14 residues. V was clipped by 7 bases and J by 6 bases, with 16 bases between them. Germline V gives CDR1 ENHRY, CDR2 SYGVKD. CDR3 nucleotides: TGTGCCATCACCCCAGGACAACCGGTCAATGAGCAGTTCTTC. As protein: CAITPGQPVNEQFF.

V and J are TRBV9 and TRBJ1-1; TRBD1 agrees at 10 bases. V was pared by 0 bases and J by 7 bases, with 0 bases of the junction left unmatched. The germline V gene has CDR1 SGDLS and CDR2 YYNGEE. The CDR3 spans 13 residues. The CDR3 DNA reads as TGTGCCAGCAGCGTAGGGGACAGGGGTGAAGCTTTCTTT. Its protein is CASSVGDRGEAFF. Filled out from reference TRBV9 and TRBJ1-1, the complete variable domain reads DSGVTQTPKHLITATGQRVTLRCSPRSGDLSVYWYQQSLDQGLQFLIQYYNGEERAKGNILERFSAQQFPDLHSELNLSSLELGDSALYFCASSVGDRGEAFFGQGTRLTVV.

The chain couples TRBV28 to TRBJ1-3; D is uncertain. V was trimmed by 7 bases and J by 2 bases, leaving 15 bases between them. CDR1 and CDR2 from the germline V gene are MDHEN and SYDVKM. The CDR3 is made up of 15 amino acids. The CDR3 DNA is TGTGCCAGCACCATGGGGATATTCACTGGAAACACCATATATTTT. It specifies CASTMGIFTGNTIYF.

V usage is TRBV10-1 and J usage is TRBJ1-3, with 9 bases that match TRBD1. The CDR3 has 15 amino acids. The germline V gene has CDR1 WNHNN and CDR2 SYGVQD (reference sequence). The V segment lost 4 bases and the J segment 2 bases; nucleotides outside the gene matches: 3. The CDR3 bases are TGCGCCAGCAGTGGGGACAGGGTCGCTGGAAACACCATATATTTT. Translation gives CASSGDRVAGNTIYF.

The chain recombines TRBV19 with TRBJ1-5; D uncertain. The CDR3 has 14 residues. CDR1 is LNHDA, CDR2 SQIVND, per germline (reference sequence). Trimming removed 5 bases from V and 1 base from J, with 9 bases in between. The CDR3 protein is CASSDFGSNQPQHF. Here the CDR3 DNA reads TGTGCCAGTAGTGACTTCGGGAGCAATCAGCCCCAGCATTTT.

The rearrangement joins TRBV18 to TRBJ2-1; D is unresolved. The CDR3 has 14 amino acids. Trimming left V 4 bases short and J 3 bases short, with 10 bases between. Germline V gene sequence: CDR1 KGHSH, CDR2 LQKENI. The CDR3 coding sequence is TGTGCCAGCTCACTCGCAGACCGCTACAATGAGCAGTTCTTC. It translates to CASSLADRYNEQFF.

This chain's CDR3 is CASSPSGIYNEQFF. The CDR3 nucleotides are TGTGCCAGTAGTCCCTCCGGAATCTACAATGAGCAGTTCTTC. The V call is TRBV19, the J call TRBJ2-1; D gene unclear. The CDR3 has 14 residues. Deletions cut 5 bases from V and 3 bases from J, with 11 bases between. Germline V gene data show CDR1 as LNHDA and CDR2 as SQIVND (reference sequence).

The chain has TRBV6-6 and TRBJ2-7; 7 bases fit TRBD2. The CDR3 is 13 amino acids. Looked up from germline, CDR1 is MNHNY and CDR2 is SVGAGI (reference sequence). With 8 bases clipped from V and 2 bases from J, the junction kept 6 bases outside the gene matches. CDR3 in DNA: TGTGCCAGCGGTGGGGGGGTACCCTACGAGCAGTACTTC. This translates into CASGGGVPYEQYF.